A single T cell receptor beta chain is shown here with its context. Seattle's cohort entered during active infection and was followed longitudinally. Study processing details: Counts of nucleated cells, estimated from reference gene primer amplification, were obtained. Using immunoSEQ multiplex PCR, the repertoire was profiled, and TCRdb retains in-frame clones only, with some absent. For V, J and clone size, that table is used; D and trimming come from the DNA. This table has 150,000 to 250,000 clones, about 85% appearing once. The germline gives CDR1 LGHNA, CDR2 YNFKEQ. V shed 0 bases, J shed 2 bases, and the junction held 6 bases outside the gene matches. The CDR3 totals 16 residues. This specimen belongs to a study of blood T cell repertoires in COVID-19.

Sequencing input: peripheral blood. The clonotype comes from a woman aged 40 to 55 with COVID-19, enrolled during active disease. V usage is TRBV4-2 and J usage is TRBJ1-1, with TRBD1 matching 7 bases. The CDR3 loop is CASSQDLTGYNTEAFF. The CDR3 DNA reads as TGTGCCAGCAGCCAAGATCTGACAGGGTATAACACTGAAGCTTTCTTT.